This is a list of T cell receptor beta chains from one sample in a study of cytotoxic CD8 clonotypes in ibrutinib-treated CLL. Generated by immunoSEQ multiplex PCR, the TCRdb table keeps only in-frame clones and is missing some. The table records 150,000 to 200,000 clones, about 88% of them present only once. This material consisted of PBMCs, taken at disease progression, from a patient treated with ibrutinib. These receptors all stem from a human donor with chronic lymphocytic leukemia. CDR3s include the opening cysteine and the closing phenylalanine or tryptophan. Size is omitted from some rows. Given values are once, few, many or a class for expanded clones.

clone_size | j_call | v_call | cdr3_aa
NA | TRBJ2-2 | TRBV15 | CATSGYGTSSPNTGELFF
NA | TRBJ2-1 | TRBV13 | CASSPQVLIGGDEQFF
NA | TRBJ1-2 | TRBV29-1 | CSVRAGANYGYTF
NA | TRBJ2-2 | TRBV14 | CASSLLAGLNTGELFF
NA | TRBJ1-5 | TRBV28 | CASSLEGSNQPQHF
once | TRBJ2-1 | TRBV2 | CASRFLGGSAGDEQFF
few | TRBJ2-2 | TRBV7-3 | CASSPTLAANTGELFF
NA | TRBJ2-2 | TRBV5-1 | CASSLPDPGTSGSRGTGELFF
once | TRBJ1-5 | TRBV7-2 | CASVRGPNQPQHF
NA | TRBJ2-1 | TRBV29-1 | CSVWLAGTKGSYNEQFF
NA | TRBJ1-2 | TRBV5-1 | CASSWGRYGQGTVYDYGYTF
NA | TRBJ2-1 | TRBV5-6 | CASSLMLGIGSPTYNEQFF
NA | TRBJ2-5 | TRBV7-6 | CASSFSSAETQYF
NA | TRBJ2-7 | TRBV7-9 | CASSSRGLAGAYEQYF
NA | TRBJ2-7 | TRBV27 | CASSLLGNYEQYF
NA | TRBJ2-1 | TRBV10-3 | CAINRGQDNEQFF
NA | TRBJ2-3 | TRBV7-3 | CASSSGLAGTDTQYF
NA | TRBJ2-1 | TRBV19 | CASSIPGGGHSYNEQFF
NA | TRBJ2-3 | TRBV27 | CASSLSAATDTQYF
once | TRBJ2-5 | TRBV10-3 | CAISKGLAEEETQYF
NA | TRBJ2-3 | TRBV5-1 | CASSLGDRGTDTQYF
NA | TRBJ2-4 | TRBV6-5 | CASSYPGLLGVGIQYF
NA | TRBJ1-5 | TRBV28 | CASSSSDQPQHF
once | TRBJ2-2 | TRBV6-5 | CASSLRVGELFF
NA | TRBJ2-1 | TRBV30 | CAFSAVNEQFF
NA | TRBJ2-1 | TRBV7-9 | CASRPTGNEQFF
NA | TRBJ1-1 | TRBV19 | CASSIVGDYVNTEAFF
NA | TRBJ1-5 | TRBV6-6 | CASSYAQDRSNQPQHF
once | TRBJ1-2 | TRBV5-6 | CASSPLTNYGYTF
NA | TRBJ2-1 | TRBV7-9 | CASSFFGGGLYNEQFF
few | TRBJ2-1 | TRBV7-9 | CASSARDRGLEQFF
NA | TRBJ1-1 | TRBV11-2 | CASSLTGGEGFLDF
NA | TRBJ2-2 | TRBV9 | CASTPKPPSGSPGGELFF